This entry is about one TCR beta chain. No antigen is known for it. The sample comes from a study of T cells expressing NK-cell markers. The wider study: Seven sequenced donors out of eight were HCMV-seropositive, one seronegative. General study points: Four of the donors also had these clonotypes leading their CD3+CD56-NKG2C+ fraction. In more than 5 donors, dominant CD3+CD56+NKG2C+ clonotypes ranked among the top 10 CD8+ clonotypes.

It was by 5'RACE template switching with UMIs that TCR beta cDNA was made. TCRdb reprocessed the 5' RACE reads and stores each CDR3 protein as one record, lacking DNA. This sample's table has roughly 420,000 distinct CDR3 sequences. The TCR was taken from a woman aged 18 to 75 in good health. The source material was blood T cells: a sorted CD56 or NKG2C T cell subset, CD4+ or CD8+ T cells, or bulk PBMC T cells (not recorded which).

CDR3 residues: CASSPVRFISTEAFF. The chain links TRBV12-3 or TRBV12-4 to TRBJ1-1. The CDR3 has 15 residues.